What follows are 3 T cell receptor beta chains derived from one specimen sequenced in a study of T cell repertoires in cytomegalovirus infection. One entry per CDR3 protein results from TCRdb running MiXCR on the reads. This sample yields some 680,000 distinct CDR3 sequences, of which under 40% are seen a single time; 2.8% belongs to the top ten. Sequenced: PBMCs. The receptors here all came from a human donor in good health (CMV status not recorded). Some clones in this sample may be carry-over from other donors' samples.

The chain carries TRBV12-3 or TRBV12-4 and TRBJ2-3; tentative D call: TRBD2 (7 bases). This CDR3 has 16 residues. Trimming took off 1 base at V and 2 bases at J, with 13 bases between the two ends. The CDR3 DNA follows: TGTGCCAGCAGTTTAGGGGGGGGCAGGCTCACAGATACGCAGTATTTT. The encoded protein is CASSLGGGRLTDTQYF.

V usage is TRBV20-1 and J usage is TRBJ2-7, with D perhaps matching TRBD2 (6 bases). Trimming left V 4 bases short and J 1 base short, with 14 bases between. CDR3 length equals 14 residues. Germline CDR1 DFQATT, CDR2 SNEGSKA (reference sequence). CDR3 amino acids: CSAKRRAGSYEQYF. In DNA form, the CDR3 reads TGCAGTGCTAAAAGGAGGGCCGGTTCCTACGAGCAGTACTTC.

V usage is TRBV19 and J usage is TRBJ2-2, with 10 bases lining up with TRBD2. The germline CDR1 and CDR2 sequences are LNHDA and SQIVND (reference sequence). The CDR3 totals 21 residues. After removal of 5 bases from V and 0 bases from J, the junction contained 18 bases not matched to a gene. In nucleotides, the CDR3 is TGTGCCAGTAGTCGATCCCAAGGTTTACTAGCGGGACTAGCGAACACCGGGGAGCTGTTTTTT. It encodes CASSRSQGLLAGLANTGELFF.